This T cell receptor (beta chain) was captured in a study of blood T cell repertoires in COVID-19. About the research overall: The United States, Italy and Spain provided the acute and convalescent COVID-19 samples. T cells, B-cell-depleted T cells, or PBMCs supplied cDNA or gDNA.

Germline CDR1 and CDR2: KGHDR and SFDVKD. V was pared by 4 bases and J by 1 base, with 8 bases between. The CDR3 runs to 14 residues. Original handling: Quantification of nucleated cells was approximated via reference gene primer amplification. Clones were read by immunoSEQ multiplex PCR, and TCRdb kept only the in-frame ones, dropping some. Clone size and V and J calls were adopted from that table, with D and trimming inferred from the DNA. The sample includes about 150,000 clones, around four fifths of them seen just once. The specimen sequenced was PBMCs or T cells enriched from blood (not recorded which). This TCR derives from a man aged 50 to 59 who had recovered from COVID-19. V is TRBV24-1 and J is TRBJ2-3; tentative D call: TRBD2 (6 bases). Written as DNA, the CDR3 is TGTGCCACCAGTGAACCTAGCGGCACAGATACGCAGTATTTT. It translates to CATSEPSGTDTQYF.